This T cell receptor beta chain was observed in a study of T cells in Graves' hyperthyroidism and ophthalmopathy. This clonotype showed up many times. Amplified TCR beta CDR3 regions came from RNA transcripts. TCR CDR3 underwent first-round RT-PCR with the HTBI primer set. From the multiplex PCR reads, TCRdb called clonotypes with MiXCR, one entry per CDR3 protein. The repertoire holds about 320,000 distinct CDR3 sequences, with approximately 15% as singletons. V was cut by 4 bases and J by 0 bases, with 9 bases left in between. The CDR3 has 14 residues. The specimen was blood. The TCR originated in a man aged 30 to 39 with Graves' hyperthyroidism. V usage is TRBV12-3 or TRBV12-4 and J usage is TRBJ1-1, with unresolved D. CDR3 residues: CASSWEGLNTEAFF. The CDR3 nucleotides read TGTGCCAGCAGTTGGGAGGGCCTGAACACTGAAGCTTTCTTT.